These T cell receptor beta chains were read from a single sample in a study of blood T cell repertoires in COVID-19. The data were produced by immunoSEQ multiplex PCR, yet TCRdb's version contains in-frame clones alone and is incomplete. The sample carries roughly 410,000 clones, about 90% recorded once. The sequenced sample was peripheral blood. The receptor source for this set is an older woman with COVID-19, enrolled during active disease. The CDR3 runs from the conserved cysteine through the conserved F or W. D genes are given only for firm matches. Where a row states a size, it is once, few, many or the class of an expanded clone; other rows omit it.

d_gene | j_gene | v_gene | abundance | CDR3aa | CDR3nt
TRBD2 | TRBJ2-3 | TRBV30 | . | CAWSTTSGGTDTQYF | TGTGCCTGGAGCACCACTAGCGGGGGTACAGATACGCAGTATTTT
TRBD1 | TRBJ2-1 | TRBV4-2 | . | CASSPPRGQGNEQFF | TGTGCCAGCAGCCCCCCTAGGGGACAGGGCAATGAGCAGTTCTTC
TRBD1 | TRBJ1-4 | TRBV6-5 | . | CASSYGTGGWGEKLFF | TGTGCCAGCAGTTACGGGACAGGGGGCTGGGGAGAAAAACTGTTTTTT
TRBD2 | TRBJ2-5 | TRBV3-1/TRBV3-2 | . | CASSQGGRGETQYF | TGTGCCAGCAGCCAAGGCGGGCGGGGGGAGACCCAGTACTTC
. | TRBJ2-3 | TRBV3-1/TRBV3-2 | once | CASSVARDRDTQYF | TGTGCCAGCAGCGTCGCGAGGGATCGAGATACGCAGTATTTT
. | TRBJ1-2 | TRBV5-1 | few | CASSLGTGRGGYTF | TGCGCCAGCAGCTTAGGCACAGGGAGGGGTGGCTACACCTTC
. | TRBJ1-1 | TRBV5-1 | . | CASSLGDLGTEAFF | TGCGCCAGCAGCTTGGGCGACCTCGGGACTGAAGCTTTCTTT
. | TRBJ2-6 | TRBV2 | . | CASRRSSGANVLTF | TGTGCCAGCAGGCGGAGTAGTGGGGCCAACGTCCTGACTTTC
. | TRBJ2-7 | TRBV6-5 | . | CASSPGNYEQYF | TGTGCCAGCAGTCCGGGAAACTACGAGCAGTACTTC
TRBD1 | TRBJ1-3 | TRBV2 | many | CASSKTGNGNTIYF | TGTGCCAGCAGTAAGACAGGGAACGGAAACACCATATATTTT
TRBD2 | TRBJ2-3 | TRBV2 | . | CASTGLAGGMPDTQYF | TGTGCCAGCACGGGACTAGCGGGGGGGATGCCAGATACGCAGTATTTT
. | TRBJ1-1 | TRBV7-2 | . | CASSFAVNTEAFF | TGTGCCAGCAGCTTTGCGGTGAACACTGAAGCTTTCTTT
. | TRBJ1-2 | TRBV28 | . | CASSLFPRGYTF | TGTGCCAGCAGTTTATTTCCCCGGGGCTACACCTTC
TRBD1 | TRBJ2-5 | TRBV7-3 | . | CASSSDRGSETQYF | TGTGCCAGCAGCTCTGACAGGGGATCGGAGACCCAGTACTTC
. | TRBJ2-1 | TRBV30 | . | CAWSVEGSHEQFF | TGTGCCTGGAGTGTGGAGGGTTCCCATGAGCAGTTCTTC
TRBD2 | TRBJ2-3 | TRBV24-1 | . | CATSDWSRGGTDTQYF | TGTGCCACCAGTGATTGGTCGCGGGGGGGCACAGATACGCAGTATTTT
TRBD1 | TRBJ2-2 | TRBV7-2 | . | CASSQRRQGSGELFF | TGTGCCAGCAGCCAACGAAGACAGGGGAGCGGGGAGCTGTTTTTT
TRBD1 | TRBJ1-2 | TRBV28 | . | CASSLEGARYGYTF | TGTGCCAGCAGTTTAGAGGGGGCGCGGTATGGCTACACCTTC
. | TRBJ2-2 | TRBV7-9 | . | CASSSILGDTGELFF | TGTGCCAGCAGCTCCATCCTCGGGGACACCGGGGAGCTGTTTTTT
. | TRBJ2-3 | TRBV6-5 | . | CASSFRLGWGRYTQYF | TGTGCCAGCAGTTTTCGACTAGGGTGGGGACGGTATACGCAGTATTTT
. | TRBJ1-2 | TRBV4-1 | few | CASSQDRGIHGYTF | TGCGCCAGCAGCCAAGATCGGGGGATACATGGCTACACCTTC
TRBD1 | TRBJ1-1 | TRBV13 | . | CASTLPGQGYTEAFF | TGTGCCAGCACCCTACCGGGACAGGGTTACACTGAAGCTTTCTTT
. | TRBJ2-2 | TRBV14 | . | CASSQDLNTGELFF | TGTGCCAGCAGCCAAGATCTAAACACCGGGGAGCTGTTTTTT
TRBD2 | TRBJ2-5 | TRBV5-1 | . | CASSLAGNRETQYF | TGCGCCAGCAGCCTAGCGGGGAATCGGGAGACCCAGTACTTC
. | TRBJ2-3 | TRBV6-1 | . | CASSEGAGWDTQYF | TGTGCCAGCAGTGAAGGCGCGGGATGGGATACGCAGTATTTT
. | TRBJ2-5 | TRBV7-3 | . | CASSFTGRGRRETQYF | TGTGCCAGCAGCTTTACCGGAAGGGGCCGCCGGGAGACCCAGTACTTC
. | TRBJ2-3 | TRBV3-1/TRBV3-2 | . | CASSHVQVDTQYF | TGTGCCAGCAGCCACGTACAGGTGGATACGCAGTATTTT
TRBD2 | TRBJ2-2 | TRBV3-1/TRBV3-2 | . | CASSRTSGGTNTGELFF | TGTGCCAGCAGTAGGACTAGCGGGGGGACGAACACCGGGGAGCTGTTTTTT
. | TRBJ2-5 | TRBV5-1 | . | CASSWGRVPQETQYF | TGCGCCAGCAGCTGGGGGCGGGTACCGCAAGAGACCCAGTACTTC
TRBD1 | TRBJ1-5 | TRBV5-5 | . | CASSSHGRGLQPQHF | TGTGCCAGCAGCTCACATGGCAGGGGGCTTCAGCCCCAGCATTTT
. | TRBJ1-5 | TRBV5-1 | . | CASSSSGQSNQPQHF | TGCGCCAGCAGCTCTTCAGGGCAGAGCAATCAGCCCCAGCATTTT
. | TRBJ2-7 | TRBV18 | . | CASSPLWSRGKGAYEQYF | TGTGCCAGCTCACCACTCTGGTCTAGAGGGAAGGGGGCCTACGAGCAGTACTTC
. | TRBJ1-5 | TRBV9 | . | CASSVFGGSNQPQHF | TGTGCCAGCAGCGTATTCGGGGGGAGTAATCAGCCCCAGCATTTT
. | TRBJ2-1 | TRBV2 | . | CASRRPWNEQFF | TGTGCCAGCAGGAGGCCCTGGAATGAGCAGTTCTTC
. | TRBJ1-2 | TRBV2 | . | CAASRIGYGYTF | TGTGCCGCCTCAAGAATCGGCTATGGCTACACCTTC
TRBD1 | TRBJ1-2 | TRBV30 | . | CAWSAYPGQGGGYTF | TGTGCCTGGAGTGCCTACCCGGGACAGGGAGGAGGCTACACCTTC
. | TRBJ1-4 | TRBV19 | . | CASSISGSIANEKLFF | TGTGCCAGTAGTATTTCGGGGAGTATCGCTAATGAAAAACTGTTTTTT
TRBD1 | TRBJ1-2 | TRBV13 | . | CASSPTDRAKGYTF | TGTGCCAGCAGCCCTACGGACAGGGCCAAAGGCTACACCTTC
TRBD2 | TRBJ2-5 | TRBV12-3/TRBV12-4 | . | CASSNSGGETQYF | TGTGCCAGCAGCAATAGCGGGGGTGAGACCCAGTACTTC